One TCR beta chain is described in this entry. This clone's antigen is unknown. The data were produced on a NextSeq 550. The Human TCR Profiling Kit (MiLaboratory) was used to make UMI-labeled 5' RACE TRB cDNA libraries. The full amount of extracted RNA was used for cDNA synthesis, and the full amount of resulting cDNA was used for PCR amplification. The libraries were made side by side, with each library going through the same number of PCR cycles. Processing in the source paper ran as follows. About 52,000 +/- 9,100 unique UMI-labeled TRB cDNA molecules per library were extracted with MIGEC and MiXCR, with at least two reads per UMI required. On average, about 40,000 +/- 10,000 functional in-frame TRB CDR3 nucleotide clonotypes lacking stop codons were found per library. After downsampling to 5000 UMI-labeled TRB molecules per sample, diversity metrics such as normalized Shannon-Wiener and Chao1 were calculated in VDJtools. For the central five CDR3 residues, VDJtools calculated physicochemical properties weighted by clonotype size, namely interaction energy, strength, volume and Kidera factor 4. With the reads reprocessed by TCRdb, a single entry stands for each CDR3 protein sequence and no DNA is reported. In this record, the V and J calls reflect TCRdb's handling and not the investigators' own analysis. The sample's table covers over 70,000 distinct CDR3 sequences. Of the sample, over 0.4% falls within the top ten clones.

The data are from a study of CXCR3-negative and CXCR3-positive naive CD8 T cells (dated by TCRdb to the late 2010s). With regard to the full study: About 135 million TRB reads were obtained in total, roughly 1.5 +/- 0.3 million reads per library. The diversity and physicochemical repertoire analyses included some 11 donors pooled from two independent experiments. TRBV-TRBJ cluster analysis included naive subsets from about five donors and memory cells from 3 donors. Study-wide conclusions, independent of this receptor: Because surface CD5, which is linked to self-reactivity in mice, was comparable between the naive subsets, TCR interaction strength was also inferred from TRB CDR3 physicochemical properties. Freshly isolated PBMCs were used for most assays because CXCR3 expression partially decreased after cryopreservation. Compared with CXCR3-negative naive cells, CXCR3-positive naive cells had TRB CDR3s with higher hydrophobicity (lower Kidera factor 4), lower energy, and higher strength and volume indices. Naive CXCR3-negative and CXCR3-positive cells from the same donor showed similar TRBV-TRBJ usage, whereas memory cells showed distinct patterns. Comparably high repertoire diversity was found in both naive subsets, whereas much lower repertoire diversity was found in memory CD8+ T cells.

Each CD8+ T cell subset was flow-sorted in triplicate, and 300,000 or so cells per subset were placed directly into RLT lysis buffer. Naive CD8+ T cells were defined stringently as CD45RO-CCR7+CD27+CD95- to exclude memory contaminants. Peripheral blood mononuclear cells were isolated from buffy coats using standard density gradient centrifugation. A FACSAria III was used to flow-sort naive CXCR3-negative and CXCR3-positive CD8+ T cells. An RNeasy Mini Kit was used to extract total RNA from the sorted cells. The source is a human donor in good health. Some clones in this sample may be carry-over from other donors' samples. Sequenced material: naive CXCR3+ CD8+ T cells from blood. In light of the paper, this sample's cell subset or site label describes: CD45RO-CCR7+CD27+CD95- naive CD8+ T cells expressing CXCR3 (TNR3+).

The CDR3 protein is CSAPPPGRTTDTQYF. The rearranged segments are TRBV20-1 and TRBJ2-3; lacking DNA, the TRBD1 call made by TCRdb goes unchecked. As encoded in the germline V gene (reference sequence), CDR1 is DFQATT while CDR2 is SNEGSKA. Including the terminal cysteine and phenylalanine, the CDR3 comprises 15 residues. The DNA is not on file.